These 8 T cell receptor beta chains share one sample of origin, sequenced in a study of control samples from healthy donors and cancer patients. Clones were sequenced by immunoSEQ multiplex PCR, and TCRdb holds only the in-frame ones, with some missing. The top ten hold roughly 14% of the sample, which has tens of thousands of clones, about 87% seen once. Sequencing used blood. The receptor set was obtained from a woman in her sixties or seventies in good health.

The chain couples TRBV5-1 to TRBJ2-1; 7 bases line up with TRBD1. This CDR3 region has 15 residues. Unmatched junction bases numbered 9, after V lost 4 bases and J lost 5 bases. Germline lookup yields CDR1 SGHRS and CDR2 YFSETQ. CDR3 amino acids: CASSPRQGSNNEQFF. For the CDR3, the DNA is TGCGCCAGCAGCCCCCGACAGGGATCCAACAATGAGCAGTTCTTC.

The genes are TRBV21-1 and TRBJ1-5. TRBV21-1 is a listed pseudogene. The CDR3 spans 15 residues. As DNA, the CDR3 is TGTGCCAGCGGCTCGGGGGAATCTAGCAATCAGCCCCAGCATTTT. Protein: CASGSGESSNQPQHF.

V usage is TRBV2 and J usage is TRBJ1-5; D remains unclear. This CDR3 has 14 amino acids. The V gene lost 4 bases and the J gene lost 0 bases, with 7 bases spanning the gap. Germline V lookup: CDR1 SNHLY, CDR2 FYNNEI. The CDR3 protein is CASSVGHSNQPQHF. CDR3 DNA sequence: TGTGCCAGCAGTGTTGGGCATAGCAATCAGCCCCAGCATTTT.

The V and J genes are TRBV5-1 and TRBJ1-3; D is perhaps TRBD1 (5 bases). Germline lookup yields CDR1 SGHRS and CDR2 YFSETQ. Trimming shortened V by 4 bases and J by 4 bases, and 12 bases separated the two germline ends. This CDR3 comprises 14 residues. The CDR3 is CASSPGTEGNTIYF. CDR3 sequence (DNA): TGCGCCAGCAGCCCCGGGACCGAGGGAAACACCATATATTTT.

The J gene is TRBJ1-2, the V gene TRBV6-2 or TRBV6-3; the D gene is possibly TRBD1 (5 bases). The CDR3 has 17 amino acids. V was shortened by 6 bases and J by 0 bases, with 20 bases between the two germline ends. The germline V gene has CDR1 MNHEY and CDR2 SVGEGT. CDR3 sequence: CASSPSRYRTTNYGYTF. CDR3 DNA: TGTGCCAGCAGCCCATCACGATACAGGACAACTAACTATGGCTACACCTTC.

V and J are TRBV4-3 and TRBJ2-7; tentative D call: TRBD2 (6 bases). CDR3 length equals 16 residues. CDR1 is LGHNA and CDR2 is YSLEER in the germline V gene. V was trimmed by 3 bases and J by 4 bases, leaving 19 bases between them. The CDR3 nucleotides read TGCGCCAGCAGCCAGGGGTCTTCCGGGGGTACTTACGAGCAGTACTTC. Protein: CASSQGSSGGTYEQYF.

Details on this clone: In the same sample, other DNA sequences code for this CDR3. The chain carries TRBV29-1 and TRBJ1-1; 11 bases are shared with TRBD1. Trimming removed 6 bases from V and 4 bases from J; junction bases left unmatched: 4. The V gene's germline CDR1 is SQVTM and CDR2 ANQGSEA. The CDR3 covers 13 residues. The CDR3 sequence: CSVGQGARTEAFF. For the CDR3, the DNA is TGCAGCGTCGGACAGGGGGCGCGCACTGAAGCTTTCTTT.

The J gene is TRBJ1-1, the V gene TRBV9, with 10 bases fitting TRBD1. Germline V gene lookup returns CDR1 SGDLS and CDR2 YYNGEE. The CDR3 loop spans 14 amino acids. V lost 3 bases and J lost 4; bases outside the gene matches: 3. The CDR3 DNA is TGTGCCAGCAGCGGACAGGGGGCTGGCACTGAAGCTTTCTTT. Its protein is CASSGQGAGTEAFF.